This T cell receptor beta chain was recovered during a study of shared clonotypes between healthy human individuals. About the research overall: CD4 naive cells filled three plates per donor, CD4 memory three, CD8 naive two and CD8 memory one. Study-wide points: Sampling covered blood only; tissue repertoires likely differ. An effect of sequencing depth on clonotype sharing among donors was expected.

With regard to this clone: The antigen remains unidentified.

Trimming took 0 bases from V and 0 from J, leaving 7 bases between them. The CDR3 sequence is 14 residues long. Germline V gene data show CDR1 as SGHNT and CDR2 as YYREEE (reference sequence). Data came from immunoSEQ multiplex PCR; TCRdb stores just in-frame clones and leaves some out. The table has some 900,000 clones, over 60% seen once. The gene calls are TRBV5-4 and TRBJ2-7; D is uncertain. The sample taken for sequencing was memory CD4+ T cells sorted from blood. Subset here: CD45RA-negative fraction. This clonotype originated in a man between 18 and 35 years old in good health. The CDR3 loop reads CASSLDGRSYEQYF. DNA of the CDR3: TGTGCCAGCAGCTTGGACGGCCGCTCCTACGAGCAGTACTTC.